This TCR beta chain was recovered during a study of blood T cells in healthy people across ages. Regarding the study as a whole: CMV status of donors was not determined, possibly confounding expanded clonotype changes. Versus aged donors, long-lived donors had higher diversity and more naive CD4+ cells.

Sample-barcoded 5' priming and a J-beta primer mix drove a second PCR of about 6 to 11 cycles. Carrying 12 random nucleotides, a template-switch adaptor labeled each individual cDNA molecule. MiXCR, run by TCRdb on the 5' RACE reads, gives a single entry per CDR3 protein. Of some 700,000 distinct CDR3 sequences in the sample, 22% are singletons; the top ten hold around 22%. The study recruited healthy Caucasian donors from Russia who were aged roughly 6 to 100. This clonotype was counted between two and nine times. Its antigen is unknown. V lost 4 bases, J lost 2 bases, and 5 bases stayed unmatched. Germline V gives CDR1 KGHSH, CDR2 LQKENI. The CDR3 runs to 14 residues.

The chain employs TRBV18 and TRBJ2-7, with 7 bases identical to TRBD1. This clonotype was sampled from a man between 65 and 79 years old in good health. Input material: blood. The CDR3 spells CASSLADRAYEQYV. The CDR3 nucleotides are TGTGCCAGCTCACTCGCCGACAGGGCCTACGAGCAGTACGTC.